The rows below give T cell receptor beta chains drawn from one sample of a study of OX40 agonist ivuxolimab in advanced cancers. Only in-frame clones appear in the TCRdb table, and some are missing; sequencing was by immunoSEQ multiplex PCR. This table has 50,000 to 55,000 clones, about 89% appearing once. The sample was CD4+ or CD8+ T cells sorted from blood, taken in a trial of the OX40 agonist ivuxolimab. These receptors all stem from an adult with an advanced solid tumor such as melanoma, head and neck, liver or kidney cancer. CDR3s leave out the opening cysteine and the closing phenylalanine or tryptophan. The D gene is left open where the match is weak.

V gene,D gene,CDR3 protein
TRBV28,NA,AIGRLSYEQY
TRBV2,NA,ASSEDRGSTEAF
TRBV5-4,TRBD2,ASSLLAGGSSKNIQY
TRBV7-9,TRBD2,ASSLGFAGEREQF
TRBV12-2,NA,ASRLEEYSNQPQH
TRBV10-1,TRBD2,ASSDYAGGSYNEQF
TRBV7-9,NA,ASSLDGEQPQH
TRBV15,NA,ATGAASGPLH
TRBV5-1,NA,ASSLVHGGGEKLF
TRBV2,NA,ASSNKNTEAF
TRBV5-5,NA,ASSSIGVSGANVLT
TRBV10-3,TRBD2,AISESNAGAVDTQY
TRBV19,TRBD2,ASSIDLGTSGRGEQF
TRBV28,NA,ASTSGDYGYT
TRBV6-1,TRBD1,ASNQGGSLNSPLH
TRBV6-1,NA,ASSAYPPSGSTGELF
TRBV19,TRBD1,ASSVRDSSNYGYT
TRBV18,TRBD1,ASYPGGTGSEQF
TRBV10-3,NA,AIMRGEGQPQH
TRBV11-2,NA,ASSLDGGGVPYGYT
TRBV23-1,NA,ASSQGALNTEAF
TRBV10-3,TRBD2,AISESGLATYEQY
TRBV9,TRBD1,ASSVETGVRTGELF
TRBV7-2,NA,ASSQGRNTEAF
TRBV6-5,NA,ASSYSRQSSGNTIY
TRBV4-1,TRBD1,ASSQAGQGTYNEQF
TRBV7-9,TRBD1,ASSMGQARTPLH
TRBV19,NA,ASSIDHGRTAAIQY
TRBV11-3,TRBD2,ASSAIPPAGGGETQY
TRBV7-9,NA,ASSSQGSGLNEKLF
TRBV5-6,NA,ASSSRQRSSYNSPLH
TRBV7-7,TRBD2,ASSPSGLETQY
TRBV6-6,NA,ATERRQVDSYEQY
TRBV2,NA,ASRAPNQGKNIQY
TRBV11-2,TRBD2,ASRFAGATWANEQF
TRBV2,NA,ASKEPYSNQPQH
TRBV7-9,NA,ASSPPRRVSLH
TRBV5-1,TRBD1,ASSSGDRTNTGELF
TRBV5-5,NA,ASSLGGATGELF
TRBV9,TRBD1,ASSDTGGNTEAF
TRBV27,NA,ASSLWSRRGASSYNSPLH
TRBV5-1,TRBD2,ASSLGLAVDTQY
TRBV30,NA,AWSFSRLYSYEQY
TRBV7-2,NA,ASSLSPDTEAF
TRBV19,TRBD1,ASSIGPGQGGSYNEQF
TRBV28,TRBD2,ASSLSLAGGENEQF
TRBV11-2,NA,ASSLRGETQY
TRBV6-5,TRBD1,ASSIQGVTDTQY
TRBV20-1,NA,SASVSGTQY
TRBV5-1,NA,ASSANRVGNEQF
TRBV7-2,NA,ASSLGTGPAYGYT
TRBV28,NA,ASTAGMNTGELF
TRBV5-1,NA,ASSLPDSVKNIQY
TRBV5-5,TRBD1,ASSSLTGVNTEAF
TRBV5-1,TRBD1,ASSLGRQGRQETQY
TRBV4-1,TRBD1,ASSFRQGAAPSTGELF
TRBV19,NA,ASSLDSTGNTIY
TRBV18,NA,ASSPIGRSLAKNIQY
TRBV5-1,NA,ASSPGPHSPGELF
TRBV7-2,NA,ASSLRGGGASYEQY